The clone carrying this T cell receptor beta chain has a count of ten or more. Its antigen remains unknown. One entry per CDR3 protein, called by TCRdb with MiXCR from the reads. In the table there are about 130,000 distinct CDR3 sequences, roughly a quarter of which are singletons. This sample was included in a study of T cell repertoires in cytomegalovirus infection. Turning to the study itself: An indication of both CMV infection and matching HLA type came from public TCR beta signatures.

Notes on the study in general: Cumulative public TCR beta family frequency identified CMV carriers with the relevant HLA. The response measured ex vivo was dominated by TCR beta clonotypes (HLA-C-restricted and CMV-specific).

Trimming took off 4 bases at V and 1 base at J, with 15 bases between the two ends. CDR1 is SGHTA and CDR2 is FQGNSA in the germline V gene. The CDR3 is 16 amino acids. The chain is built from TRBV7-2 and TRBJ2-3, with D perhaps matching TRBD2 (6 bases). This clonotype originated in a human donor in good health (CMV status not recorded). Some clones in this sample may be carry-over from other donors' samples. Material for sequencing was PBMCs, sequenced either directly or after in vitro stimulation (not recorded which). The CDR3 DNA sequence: TGTGCCAGCAGCTGGAGGGCTCCCATTGGCACAGATACGCAGTATTTT. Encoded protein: CASSWRAPIGTDTQYF. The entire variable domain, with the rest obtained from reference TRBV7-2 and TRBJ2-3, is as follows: GAGVSQSPSNKVTEKGKDVELRCDPISGHTALYWYRQSLGQGLEFLIYFQGNSAPDKSGLPSDRFSAERTGGSVSTLTIQRTQQEDSAVYLCASSWRAPIGTDTQYFGPGTRLTVL.